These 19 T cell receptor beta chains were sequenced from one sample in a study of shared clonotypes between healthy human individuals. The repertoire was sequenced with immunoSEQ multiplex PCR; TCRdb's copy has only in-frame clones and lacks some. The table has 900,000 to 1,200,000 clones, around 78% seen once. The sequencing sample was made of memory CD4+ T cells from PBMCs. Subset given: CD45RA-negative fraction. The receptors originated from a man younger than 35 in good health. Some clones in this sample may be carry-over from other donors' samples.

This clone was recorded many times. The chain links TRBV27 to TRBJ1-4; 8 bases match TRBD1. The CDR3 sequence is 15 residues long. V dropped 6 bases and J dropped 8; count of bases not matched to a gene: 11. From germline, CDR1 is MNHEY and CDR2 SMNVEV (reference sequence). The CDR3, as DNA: TGTGCCAGCAGCAAGACAGGGGCTGGAGAGGAAAAACTGTTTTTT. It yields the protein CASSKTGAGEEKLFF.

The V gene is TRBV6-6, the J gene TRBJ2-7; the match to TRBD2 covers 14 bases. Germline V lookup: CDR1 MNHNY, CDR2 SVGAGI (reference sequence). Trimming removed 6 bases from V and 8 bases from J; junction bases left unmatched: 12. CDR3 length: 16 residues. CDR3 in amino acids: CASSSGTSGSRGKQYF. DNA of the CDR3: TGTGCCAGCAGCTCAGGGACTAGCGGGAGCCGCGGTAAGCAGTACTTC.

In DNA, the CDR3 is TGTGCCAGTAGCCGGACCGGGACTCGTGTCAATGAGCAGTTCTTC. It yields the protein CASSRTGTRVNEQFF. V and J are TRBV19 and TRBJ2-1; the D gene is possibly TRBD2 (6 bases). Germline V gene sequence: CDR1 LNHDA, CDR2 SQIVND (reference sequence). V was clipped by 6 bases and J by 6 bases, with 18 bases between them. The CDR3 loop spans 15 amino acids.

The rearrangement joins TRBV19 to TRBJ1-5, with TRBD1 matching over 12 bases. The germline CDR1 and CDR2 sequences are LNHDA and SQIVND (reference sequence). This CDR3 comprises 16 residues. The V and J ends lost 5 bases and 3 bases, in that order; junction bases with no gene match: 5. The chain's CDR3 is CASSPLGQGANQPQHF. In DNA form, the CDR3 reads TGTGCCAGTAGTCCGCTGGGACAGGGGGCCAATCAGCCCCAGCATTTT.

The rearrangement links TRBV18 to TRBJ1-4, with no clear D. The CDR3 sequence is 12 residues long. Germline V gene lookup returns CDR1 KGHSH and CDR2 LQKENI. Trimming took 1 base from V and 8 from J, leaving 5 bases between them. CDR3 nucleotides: TGTGCCAGCTCACCACAGGGAGAAAAACTGTTTTTT. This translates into CASSPQGEKLFF.

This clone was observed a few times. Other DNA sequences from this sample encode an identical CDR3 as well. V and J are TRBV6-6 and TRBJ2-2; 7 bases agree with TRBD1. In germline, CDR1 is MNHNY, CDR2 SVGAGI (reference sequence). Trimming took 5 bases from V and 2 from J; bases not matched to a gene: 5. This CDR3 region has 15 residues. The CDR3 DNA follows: TGTGCCAGCAGTCTACGACAGGGTAACACCGGGGAGCTGTTTTTT. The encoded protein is CASSLRQGNTGELFF.

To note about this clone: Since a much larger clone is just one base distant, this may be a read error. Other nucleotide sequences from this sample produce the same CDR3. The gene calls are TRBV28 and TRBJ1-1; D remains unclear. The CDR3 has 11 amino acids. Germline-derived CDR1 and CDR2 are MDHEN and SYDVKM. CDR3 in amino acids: CASSAITEAFF. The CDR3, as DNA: TGTGCTAGCAGTGCGATCACTGAAGCTTTCTTT.

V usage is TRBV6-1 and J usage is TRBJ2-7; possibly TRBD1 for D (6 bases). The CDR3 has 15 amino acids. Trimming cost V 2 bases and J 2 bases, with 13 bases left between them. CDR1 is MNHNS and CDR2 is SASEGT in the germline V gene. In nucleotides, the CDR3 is TGTGCCAGCAGTGAAACAGGGCACGGGGCCTACGAGCAGTACTTC. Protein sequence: CASSETGHGAYEQYF.

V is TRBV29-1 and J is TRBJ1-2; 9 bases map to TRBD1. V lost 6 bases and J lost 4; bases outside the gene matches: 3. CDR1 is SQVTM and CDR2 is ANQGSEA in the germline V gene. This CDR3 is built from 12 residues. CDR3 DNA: TGCAGCGTGGGGACAGGGTCCTATGGCTACACCTTC. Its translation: CSVGTGSYGYTF.

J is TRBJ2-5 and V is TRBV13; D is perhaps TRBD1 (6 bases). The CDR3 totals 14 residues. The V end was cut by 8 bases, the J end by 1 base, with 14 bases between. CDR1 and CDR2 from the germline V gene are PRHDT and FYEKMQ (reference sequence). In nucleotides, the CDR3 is TGTGCCAGCGGACAGCAGGGAACCCAAGAGACCCAGTACTTC. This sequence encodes CASGQQGTQETQYF.

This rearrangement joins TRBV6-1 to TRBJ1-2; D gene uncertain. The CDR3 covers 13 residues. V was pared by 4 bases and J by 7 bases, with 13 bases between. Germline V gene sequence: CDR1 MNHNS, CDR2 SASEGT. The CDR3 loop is CASSAPWRGGYTF. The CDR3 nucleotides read TGTGCCAGCAGTGCGCCCTGGCGCGGTGGCTACACCTTC.

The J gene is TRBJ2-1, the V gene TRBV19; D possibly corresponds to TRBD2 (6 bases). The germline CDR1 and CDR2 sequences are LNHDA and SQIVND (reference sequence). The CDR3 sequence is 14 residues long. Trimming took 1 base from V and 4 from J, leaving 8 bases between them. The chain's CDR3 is CASSIGTIYNEQFF. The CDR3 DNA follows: TGTGCCAGTAGTATAGGGACTATTTACAATGAGCAGTTCTTC.

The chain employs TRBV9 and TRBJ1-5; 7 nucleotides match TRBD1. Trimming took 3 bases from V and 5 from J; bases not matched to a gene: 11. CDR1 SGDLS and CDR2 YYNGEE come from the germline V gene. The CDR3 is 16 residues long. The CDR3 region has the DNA TGTGCCAGCAGCGGAGGCAGGGGGGACCCTTATCAGCCCCAGCATTTT. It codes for CASSGGRGDPYQPQHF.

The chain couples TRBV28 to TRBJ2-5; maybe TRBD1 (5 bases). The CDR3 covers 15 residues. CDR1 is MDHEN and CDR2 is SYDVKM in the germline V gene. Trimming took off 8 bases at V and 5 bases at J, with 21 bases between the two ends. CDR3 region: CASGTLGQFGETQYF. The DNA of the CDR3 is TGTGCCAGCGGAACCTTGGGGCAATTTGGTGAGACCCAGTACTTC.

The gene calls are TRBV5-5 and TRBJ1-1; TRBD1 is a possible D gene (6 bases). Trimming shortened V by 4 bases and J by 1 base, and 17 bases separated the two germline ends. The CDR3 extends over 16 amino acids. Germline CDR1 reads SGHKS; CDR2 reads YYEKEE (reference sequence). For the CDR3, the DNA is TGTGCCAGCAGCCCTTCTTACAGGGTGCAGAACACTGAAGCTTTCTTT. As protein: CASSPSYRVQNTEAFF.

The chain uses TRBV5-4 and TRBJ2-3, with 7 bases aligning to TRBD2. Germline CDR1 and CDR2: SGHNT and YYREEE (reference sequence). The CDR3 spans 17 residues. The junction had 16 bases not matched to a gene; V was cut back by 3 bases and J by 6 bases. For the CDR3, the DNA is TGTGCCAGCAGCTACTACGGAAGCGGGACCCAAGAGGATACGCAGTATTTT. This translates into CASSYYGSGTQEDTQYF. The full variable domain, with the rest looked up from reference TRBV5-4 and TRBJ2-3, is ETGVTQSPTHLIKTRGQQVTLRCSSQSGHNTVSWYQQALGQGPQFIFQYYREEENGRGNFPPRFSGLQFPNYSSELNVNALELDDSALYLCASSYYGSGTQEDTQYFGPGTRLTVL.

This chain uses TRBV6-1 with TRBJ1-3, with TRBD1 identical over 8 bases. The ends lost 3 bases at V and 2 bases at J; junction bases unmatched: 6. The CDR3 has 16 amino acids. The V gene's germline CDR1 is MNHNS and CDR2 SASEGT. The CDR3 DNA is TGTGCCAGCAGTGAGCCTCAGGGGGCCGCTGGAAACACCATATATTTT. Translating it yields CASSEPQGAAGNTIYF.

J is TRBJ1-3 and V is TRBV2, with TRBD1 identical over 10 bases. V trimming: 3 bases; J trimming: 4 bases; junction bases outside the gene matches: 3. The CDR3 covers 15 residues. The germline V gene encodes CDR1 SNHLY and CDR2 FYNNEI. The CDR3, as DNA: TGTGCCAGCAGTGAGGACAGGGGGTTCGGAAACACCATATATTTT. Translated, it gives CASSEDRGFGNTIYF.

This CDR3 reads CASSYVVGVSYEQYF. The CDR3 region has the DNA TGTGCCAGCAGTTACGTCGTCGGGGTCTCCTACGAGCAGTACTTC. V usage is TRBV6-5 and J usage is TRBJ2-7, with D possibly TRBD2 on 5 matching bases. CDR1 and CDR2 (germline): MNHEY, SVGAGI. V gave up 2 bases and J gave up 0 bases, with 11 bases separating them. The CDR3 is 15 residues long.